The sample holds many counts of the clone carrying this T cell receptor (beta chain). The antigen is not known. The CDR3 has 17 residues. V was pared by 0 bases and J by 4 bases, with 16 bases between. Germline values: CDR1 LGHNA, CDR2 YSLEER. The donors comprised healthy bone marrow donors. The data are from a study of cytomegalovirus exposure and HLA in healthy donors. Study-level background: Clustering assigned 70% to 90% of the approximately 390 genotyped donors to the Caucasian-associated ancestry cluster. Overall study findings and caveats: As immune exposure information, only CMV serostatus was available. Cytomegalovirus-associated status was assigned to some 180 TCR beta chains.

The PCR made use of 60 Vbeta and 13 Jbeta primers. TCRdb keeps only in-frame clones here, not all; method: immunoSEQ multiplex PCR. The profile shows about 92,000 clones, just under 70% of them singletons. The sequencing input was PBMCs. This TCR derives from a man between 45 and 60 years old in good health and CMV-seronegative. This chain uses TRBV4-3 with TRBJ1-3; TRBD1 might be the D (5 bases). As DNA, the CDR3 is TGCGCCAGCAGCCAAGAACCCTACGGGGGAGGGGGAAACACCATATATTTT. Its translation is CASSQEPYGGGGNTIYF.